This T cell receptor (beta chain) was documented in a study of cytomegalovirus exposure and HLA in healthy donors. General observations from the study: Earlier analysis yielded a pattern in which most TCR beta V segments were productive about 87% or about 30% of the time. As confirmed in vitro, a few CMV-associated chains were specific for CMV antigens.

In regard to this clone: Its specificity is not known.

PCR primers comprised 60 Vbeta and 13 Jbeta primers. TCRdb's table, derived via immunoSEQ multiplex PCR, lists solely in-frame clones and lacks some. The record lists about 82,000 clones, of which the ten most abundant hold 1.1%. The CDR3 consists of 14 residues. Trimming removed 6 bases at V and 1 base at J, with 13 bases between. The germline V gene encodes CDR1 GTSNPN and CDR2 SVGIG (reference sequence). V and J are TRBV30 and TRBJ2-1, with D possibly matching TRBD2 (6 bases). What was sequenced was PBMCs. The source of this sequence is a woman aged 25 to 45 in good health and CMV-seronegative. CDR3 DNA sequence: TGTGCCTGCTACTTAGCGGAATCCTACAATGAGCAGTTCTTC. This codes for CACYLAESYNEQFF.